This TCR beta chain was documented in a study of shared clonotypes between healthy human individuals. Study outcomes and limitations: Among the subsets, naive ones generally showed larger estimated richness than memory ones.

The V end lost 2 bases, the J end lost 6 bases, and 7 bases lay between the germline ends. There are 13 residues in the CDR3. Per the germline V gene, CDR1 is SGHDN and CDR2 is FVKESK. This clone has a handful of counts. Its antigen is as yet unknown. Every subset had its genomic DNA shared out evenly among several immunoSEQ plates. Under the authors' procedure: ImmunoSEQ gave junction-only sequences without quality scores, so filtering differed. Assay: immunoSEQ multiplex PCR; the TCRdb copy retains only in-frame clones and omits some. V and J calls plus clone size are reproduced from that table; the DNA served to infer D and trimming. The repertoire holds approximately 95,000 clones, about two thirds seen once, with approximately 49% in the top ten.

Sequences were obtained from memory CD8+ T cells sorted from blood. Subset specified: CD45RO+ cells pooled with CCR7-negative TemRA cells. The TCR was taken from a man aged 25 to 40 in good health. The chain uses TRBV14 and TRBJ2-2, with D unclear. The CDR3 loop reads CASSQPIAGELFF. The CDR3 DNA reads TGTGCCAGCAGCCAACCCATCGCCGGGGAGCTGTTTTTT.